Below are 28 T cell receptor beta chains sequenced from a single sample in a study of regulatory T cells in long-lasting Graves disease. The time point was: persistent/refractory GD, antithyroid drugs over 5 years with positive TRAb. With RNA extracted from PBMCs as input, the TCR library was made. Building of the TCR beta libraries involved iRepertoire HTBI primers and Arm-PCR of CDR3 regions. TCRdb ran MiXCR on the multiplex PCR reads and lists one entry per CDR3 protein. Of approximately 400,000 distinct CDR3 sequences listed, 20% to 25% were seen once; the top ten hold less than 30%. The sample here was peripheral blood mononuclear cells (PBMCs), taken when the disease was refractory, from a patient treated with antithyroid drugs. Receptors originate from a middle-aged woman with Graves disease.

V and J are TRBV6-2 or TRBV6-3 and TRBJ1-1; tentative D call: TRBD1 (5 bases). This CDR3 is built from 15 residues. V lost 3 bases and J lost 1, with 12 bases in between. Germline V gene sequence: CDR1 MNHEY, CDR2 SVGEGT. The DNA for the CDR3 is TGTGCCAGCAGTTATATGGCAGGGAGGAACACTGAAGCTTTCTTT. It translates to CASSYMAGRNTEAFF.

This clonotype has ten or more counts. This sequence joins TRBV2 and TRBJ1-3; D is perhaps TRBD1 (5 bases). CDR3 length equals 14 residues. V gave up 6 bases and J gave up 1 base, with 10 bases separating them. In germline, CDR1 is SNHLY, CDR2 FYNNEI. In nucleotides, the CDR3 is TGTGCCAGCAGGGGGACGGCTTCTGGAAACACCATATATTTT. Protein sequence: CASRGTASGNTIYF.

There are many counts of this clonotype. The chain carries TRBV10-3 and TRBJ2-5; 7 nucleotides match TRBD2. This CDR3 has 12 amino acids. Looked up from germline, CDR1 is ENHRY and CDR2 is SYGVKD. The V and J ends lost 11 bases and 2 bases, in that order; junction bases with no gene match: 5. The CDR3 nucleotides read TGTGCCTCGGCGGGACTACAAGAGACCCAGTACTTC. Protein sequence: CASAGLQETQYF.

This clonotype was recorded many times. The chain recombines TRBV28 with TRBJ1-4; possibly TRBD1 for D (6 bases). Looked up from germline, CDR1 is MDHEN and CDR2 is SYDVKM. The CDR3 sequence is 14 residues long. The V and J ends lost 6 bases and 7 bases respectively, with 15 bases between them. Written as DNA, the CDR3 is TGTGCCAGCAGCACGATCCAGGGGAGTGAAAAACTGTTTTTT. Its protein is CASSTIQGSEKLFF.

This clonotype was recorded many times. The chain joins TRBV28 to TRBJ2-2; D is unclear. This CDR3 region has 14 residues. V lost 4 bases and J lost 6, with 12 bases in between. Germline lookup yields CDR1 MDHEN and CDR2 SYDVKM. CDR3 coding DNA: TGTGCCAGCAGTTCTGGCCTATCGGCCGGGGAGCTGTTTTTT. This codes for CASSSGLSAGELFF. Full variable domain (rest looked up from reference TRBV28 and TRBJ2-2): DVKVTQSSRYLVKRTGEKVFLECVQDMDHENMFWYRQDPGLGLRLIYFSYDVKMKEKGDIPEGYSVSREKKERFSLILESASTNQTSMYLCASSSGLSAGELFFGEGSRLTVL.

The CDR3 DNA follows: TGCAGTGCTAGGGGGACTAGCGGGAGGGAAGTCAACGAGCAGTACTTC. This codes for CSARGTSGREVNEQYF. V gene TRBV20-1 combines with J gene TRBJ2-7; 16 bases line up with TRBD2. The CDR3 sequence is 16 residues long. Germline values: CDR1 DFQATT, CDR2 SNEGSKA (reference sequence). V shed 3 bases, J shed 5 bases, and the junction held 7 bases outside the gene matches.

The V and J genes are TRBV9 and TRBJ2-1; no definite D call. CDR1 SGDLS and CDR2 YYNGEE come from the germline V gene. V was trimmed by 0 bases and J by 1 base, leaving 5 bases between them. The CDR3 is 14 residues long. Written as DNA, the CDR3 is TGTGCCAGCAGCGTAGCGCTGTCCTACAATGAGCAGTTCTTC. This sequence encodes CASSVALSYNEQFF.

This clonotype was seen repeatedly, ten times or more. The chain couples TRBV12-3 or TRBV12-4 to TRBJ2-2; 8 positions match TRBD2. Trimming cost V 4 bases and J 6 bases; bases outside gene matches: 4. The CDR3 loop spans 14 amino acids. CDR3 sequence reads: CASSSGLESGELFF. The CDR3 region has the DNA TGTGCCAGCAGTTCGGGACTAGAGTCCGGGGAGCTGTTTTTT.

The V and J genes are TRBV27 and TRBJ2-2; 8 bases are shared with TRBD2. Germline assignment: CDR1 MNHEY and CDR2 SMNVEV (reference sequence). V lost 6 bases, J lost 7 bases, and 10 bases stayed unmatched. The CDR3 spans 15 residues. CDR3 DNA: TGTGCCAGCAGCGCCCGACTAGCGCTCGGCGGGGAGCTGTTTTTT. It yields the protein CASSARLALGGELFF.

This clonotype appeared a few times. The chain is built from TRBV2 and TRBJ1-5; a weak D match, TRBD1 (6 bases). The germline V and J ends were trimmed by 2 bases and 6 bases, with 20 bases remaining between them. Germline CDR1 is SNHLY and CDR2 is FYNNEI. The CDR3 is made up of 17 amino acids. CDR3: CASSEWSGAKGGQPQHF. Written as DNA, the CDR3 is TGTGCCAGCAGTGAATGGTCGGGGGCTAAAGGGGGTCAGCCCCAGCATTTT.

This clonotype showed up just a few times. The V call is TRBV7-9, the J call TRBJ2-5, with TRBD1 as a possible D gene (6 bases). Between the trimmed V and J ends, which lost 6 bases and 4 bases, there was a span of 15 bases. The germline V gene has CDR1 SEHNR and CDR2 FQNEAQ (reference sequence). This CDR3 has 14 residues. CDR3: CASSSQGQGETQYF. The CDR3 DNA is TGTGCCAGCAGTTCCCAGGGGCAAGGAGAGACCCAGTACTTC. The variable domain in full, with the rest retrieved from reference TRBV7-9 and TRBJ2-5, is DTGVSQNPRHKITKRGQNVTFRCDPISEHNRLYWYRQTLGQGPEFLTYFQNEAQLEKSRLLSDRFSAERPKGSFSTLEIQRTEQGDSAMYLCASSSQGQGETQYFGPGTRLLVL.

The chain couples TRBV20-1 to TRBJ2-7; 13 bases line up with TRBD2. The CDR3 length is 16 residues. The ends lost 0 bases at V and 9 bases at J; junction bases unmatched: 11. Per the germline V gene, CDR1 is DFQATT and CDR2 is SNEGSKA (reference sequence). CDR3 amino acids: CSAREIWTSGSHGQYF. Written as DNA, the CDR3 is TGCAGTGCTAGAGAAATCTGGACTAGCGGGAGCCACGGGCAGTACTTC.

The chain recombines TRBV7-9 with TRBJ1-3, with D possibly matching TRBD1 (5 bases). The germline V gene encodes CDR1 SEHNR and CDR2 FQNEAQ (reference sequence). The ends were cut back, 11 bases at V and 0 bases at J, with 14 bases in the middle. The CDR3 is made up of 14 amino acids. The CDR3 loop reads CAPRTPSSGNTIYF. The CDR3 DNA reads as TGTGCCCCCAGGACACCGAGCTCTGGAAACACCATATATTTT.

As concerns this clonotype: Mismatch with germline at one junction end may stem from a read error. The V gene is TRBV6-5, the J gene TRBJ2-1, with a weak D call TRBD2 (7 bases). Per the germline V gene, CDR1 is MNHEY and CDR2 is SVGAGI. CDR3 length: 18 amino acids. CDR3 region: CASSYRTYRVGDYSEQFF. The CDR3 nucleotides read TGTGCCAGCAGTTACCGTACCTACAGGGTGGGGGACTACAGTGAGCAGTTCTTC.

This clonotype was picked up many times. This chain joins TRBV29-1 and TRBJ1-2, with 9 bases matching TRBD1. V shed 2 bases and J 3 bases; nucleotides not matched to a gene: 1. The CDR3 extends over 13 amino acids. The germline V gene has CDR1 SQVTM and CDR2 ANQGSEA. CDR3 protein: CSVERTGDYGYTF. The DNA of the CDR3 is TGCAGCGTTGAAAGGACAGGGGACTATGGCTACACCTTC.

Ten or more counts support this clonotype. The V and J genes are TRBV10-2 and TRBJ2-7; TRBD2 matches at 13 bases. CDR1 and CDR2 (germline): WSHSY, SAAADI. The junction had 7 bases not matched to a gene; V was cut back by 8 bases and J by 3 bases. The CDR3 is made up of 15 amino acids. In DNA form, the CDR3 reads TGCGCCAGCCAGAGACTAGCGGGAGGTAACTACGAGCAGTACTTC. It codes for CASQRLAGGNYEQYF.

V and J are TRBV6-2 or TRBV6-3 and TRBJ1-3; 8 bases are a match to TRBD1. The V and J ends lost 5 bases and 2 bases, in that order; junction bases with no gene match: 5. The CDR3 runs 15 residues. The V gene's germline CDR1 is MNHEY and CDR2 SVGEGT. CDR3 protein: CASSPDRVTGNTIYF. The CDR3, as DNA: TGTGCCAGCAGTCCGGACAGGGTGACTGGAAACACCATATATTTT.

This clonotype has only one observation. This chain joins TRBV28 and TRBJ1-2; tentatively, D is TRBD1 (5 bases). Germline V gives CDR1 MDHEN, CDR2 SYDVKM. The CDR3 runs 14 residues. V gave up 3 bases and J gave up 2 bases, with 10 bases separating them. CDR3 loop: CASSLVRVNYGYTF. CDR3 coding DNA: TGTGCCAGCAGTTTGGTCAGGGTCAACTATGGCTACACCTTC.

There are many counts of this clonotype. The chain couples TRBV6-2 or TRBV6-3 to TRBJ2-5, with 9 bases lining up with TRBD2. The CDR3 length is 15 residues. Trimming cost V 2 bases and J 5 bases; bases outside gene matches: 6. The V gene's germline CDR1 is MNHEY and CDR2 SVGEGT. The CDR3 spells CASSYGGRADETQYF. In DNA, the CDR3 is TGTGCCAGCAGTTACGGCGGGAGGGCCGATGAGACCCAGTACTTC.

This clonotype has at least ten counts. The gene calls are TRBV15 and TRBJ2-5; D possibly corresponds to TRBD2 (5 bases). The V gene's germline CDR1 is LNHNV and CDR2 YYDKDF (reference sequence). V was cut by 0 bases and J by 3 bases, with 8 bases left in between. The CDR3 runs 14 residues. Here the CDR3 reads CATSRDRGKETQYF. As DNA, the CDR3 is TGTGCCACCAGCAGAGATCGAGGGAAAGAGACCCAGTACTTC.

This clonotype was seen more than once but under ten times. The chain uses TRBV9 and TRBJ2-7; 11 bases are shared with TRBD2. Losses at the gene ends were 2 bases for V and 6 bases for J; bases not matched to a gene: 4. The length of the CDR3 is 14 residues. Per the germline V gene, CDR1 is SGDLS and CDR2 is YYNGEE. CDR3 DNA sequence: TGTGCCAGCAGCGTCGGACTAGCGGGCCCCGAGCAGTACTTC. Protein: CASSVGLAGPEQYF.

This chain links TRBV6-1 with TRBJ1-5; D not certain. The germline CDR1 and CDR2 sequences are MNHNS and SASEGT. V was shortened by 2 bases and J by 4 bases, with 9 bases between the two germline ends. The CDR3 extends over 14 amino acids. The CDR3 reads CASSEKWVNQPQHF. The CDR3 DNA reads TGTGCCAGCAGTGAAAAATGGGTGAATCAGCCCCAGCATTTT.

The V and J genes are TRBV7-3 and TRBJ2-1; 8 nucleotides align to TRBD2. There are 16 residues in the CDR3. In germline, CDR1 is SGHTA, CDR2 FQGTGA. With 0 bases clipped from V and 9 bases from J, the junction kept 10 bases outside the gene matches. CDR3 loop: CASSLTGGLVMAEQFF. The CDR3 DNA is TGTGCCAGCAGCTTAACGGGGGGACTAGTTATGGCTGAGCAGTTCTTC. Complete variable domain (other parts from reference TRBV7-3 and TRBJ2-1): GAGVSQTPSNKVTEKGKYVELRCDPISGHTALYWYRQSLGQGPEFLIYFQGTGAADDSGLPNDRFFAVRPEGSVSTLKIQRTERGDSAVYLCASSLTGGLVMAEQFFGPGTRLTVL.

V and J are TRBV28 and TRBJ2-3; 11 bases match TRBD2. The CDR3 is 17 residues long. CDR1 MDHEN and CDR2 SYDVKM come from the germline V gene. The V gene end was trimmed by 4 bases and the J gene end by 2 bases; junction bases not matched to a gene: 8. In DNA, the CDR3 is TGTGCCAGCAGTTCCCCACTAGCGGGGGACTACACAGATACGCAGTATTTT. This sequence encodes CASSSPLAGDYTDTQYF.

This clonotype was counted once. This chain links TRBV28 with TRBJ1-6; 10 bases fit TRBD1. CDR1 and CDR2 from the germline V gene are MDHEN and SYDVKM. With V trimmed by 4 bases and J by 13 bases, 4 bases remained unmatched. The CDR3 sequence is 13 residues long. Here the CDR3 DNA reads TGTGCCAGCAGTTCCCCGACAGGGGGCCCCCTCCACTTT. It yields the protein CASSSPTGGPLHF.

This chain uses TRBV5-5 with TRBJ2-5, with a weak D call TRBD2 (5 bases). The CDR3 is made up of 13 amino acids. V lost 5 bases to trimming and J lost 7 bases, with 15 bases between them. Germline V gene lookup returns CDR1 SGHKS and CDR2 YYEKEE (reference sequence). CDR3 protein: CASRLRGIGTQYF. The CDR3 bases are TGTGCCAGCAGACTCCGGGGTATTGGGACCCAGTACTTC.

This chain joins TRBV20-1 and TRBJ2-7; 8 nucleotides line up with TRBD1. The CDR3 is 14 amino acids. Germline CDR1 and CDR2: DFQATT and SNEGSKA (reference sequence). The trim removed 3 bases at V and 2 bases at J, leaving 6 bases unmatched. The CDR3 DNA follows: TGCAGTGCTAGCCTATACAGGGGGACCTACGAGCAGTACTTC. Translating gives CSASLYRGTYEQYF.

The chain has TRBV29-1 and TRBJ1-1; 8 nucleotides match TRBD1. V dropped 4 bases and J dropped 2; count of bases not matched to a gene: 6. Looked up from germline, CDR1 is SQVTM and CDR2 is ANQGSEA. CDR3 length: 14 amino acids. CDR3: CSVVRRGLNTEAFF. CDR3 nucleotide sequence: TGCAGCGTTGTGCGCAGGGGGCTAAACACTGAAGCTTTCTTT.